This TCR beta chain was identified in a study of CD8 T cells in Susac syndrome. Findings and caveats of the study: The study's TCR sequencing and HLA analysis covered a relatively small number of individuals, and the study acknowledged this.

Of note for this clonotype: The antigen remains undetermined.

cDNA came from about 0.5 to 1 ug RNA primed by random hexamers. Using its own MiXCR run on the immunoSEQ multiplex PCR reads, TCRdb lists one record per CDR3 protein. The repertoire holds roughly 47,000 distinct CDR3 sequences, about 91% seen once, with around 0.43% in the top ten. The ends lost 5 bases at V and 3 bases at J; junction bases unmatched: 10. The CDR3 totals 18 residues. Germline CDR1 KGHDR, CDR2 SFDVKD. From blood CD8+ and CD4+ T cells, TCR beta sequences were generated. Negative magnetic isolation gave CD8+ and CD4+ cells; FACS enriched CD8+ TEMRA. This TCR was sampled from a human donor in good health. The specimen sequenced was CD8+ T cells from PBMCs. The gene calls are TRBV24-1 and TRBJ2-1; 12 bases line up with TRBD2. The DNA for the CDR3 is TGTGCCACCAGTGGCCCACGGACTAGCGGGGAATACTACAATGAGCAGTTCTTC. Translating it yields CATSGPRTSGEYYNEQFF.